This TCR beta chain is drawn from a study of shared clonotypes between healthy human individuals. Assay used: immunoSEQ multiplex PCR; TCRdb lists only in-frame clones, some missing. Of some 1.4 million clones listed, roughly 96% are singletons. General study points: In a few donors, around 5% of naive CD4 clonotypes appeared in common.

In the case of this clone: Antigen specificity is unknown.

Germline V lookup: CDR1 MDHEN, CDR2 SYDVKM. With 3 bases clipped from V and 3 bases from J, the junction kept 22 bases outside the gene matches. This CDR3 region has 20 residues. This chain joins TRBV28 and TRBJ1-2; 7 nucleotides match TRBD1. The sequenced material came from naive CD4+ T cells sorted from blood. The subset was: CD45RA+ positively selected. The source of this sequence is a man aged 30 to 39 in good health. The CDR3 loop is CASSFSRFGQGGTDYYGYTF. The CDR3 DNA reads TGTGCCAGCAGTTTTTCCAGATTCGGTCAGGGAGGGACAGATTACTATGGCTACACCTTC.